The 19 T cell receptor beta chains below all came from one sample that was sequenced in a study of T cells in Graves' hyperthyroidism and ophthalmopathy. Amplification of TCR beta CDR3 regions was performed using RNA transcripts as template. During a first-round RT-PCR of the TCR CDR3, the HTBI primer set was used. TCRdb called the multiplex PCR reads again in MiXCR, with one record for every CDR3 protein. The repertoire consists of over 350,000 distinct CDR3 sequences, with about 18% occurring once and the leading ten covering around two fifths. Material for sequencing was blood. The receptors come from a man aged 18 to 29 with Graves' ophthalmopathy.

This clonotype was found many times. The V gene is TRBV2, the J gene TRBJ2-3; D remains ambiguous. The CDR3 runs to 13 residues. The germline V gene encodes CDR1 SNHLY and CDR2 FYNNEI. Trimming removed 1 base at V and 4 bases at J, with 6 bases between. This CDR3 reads CASSEVPPDTQYF. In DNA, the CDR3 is TGTGCCAGCAGTGAAGTGCCGCCAGATACGCAGTATTTT.

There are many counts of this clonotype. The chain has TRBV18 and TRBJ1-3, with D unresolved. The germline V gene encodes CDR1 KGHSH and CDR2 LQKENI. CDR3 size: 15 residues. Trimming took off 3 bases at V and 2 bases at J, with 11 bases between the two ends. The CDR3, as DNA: TGTGCCAGCTCACCGACCCAGGCGGCTGGAAACACCATATATTTT. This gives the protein CASSPTQAAGNTIYF.

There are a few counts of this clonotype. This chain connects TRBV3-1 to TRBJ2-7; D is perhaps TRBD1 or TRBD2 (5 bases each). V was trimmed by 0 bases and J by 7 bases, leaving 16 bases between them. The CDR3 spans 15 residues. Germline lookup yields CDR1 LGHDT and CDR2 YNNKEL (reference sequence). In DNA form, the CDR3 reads TGTGCCAGCAGCCAAGAAAGGCTCGGGGCGGAGGAGCAGTACTTC. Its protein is CASSQERLGAEEQYF.

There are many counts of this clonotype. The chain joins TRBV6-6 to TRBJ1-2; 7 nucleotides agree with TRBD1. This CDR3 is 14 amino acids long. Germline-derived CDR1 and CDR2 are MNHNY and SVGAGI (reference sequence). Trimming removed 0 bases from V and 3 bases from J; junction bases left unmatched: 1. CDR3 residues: CASSYSQGDYGYTF. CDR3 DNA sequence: TGTGCCAGCAGTTACTCGCAGGGGGACTATGGCTACACCTTC.

The CDR3 here is CASSPSAGSPYEQYF. The CDR3 bases are TGTGCCAGCTCACCATCTGCAGGGAGTCCGTACGAGCAGTACTTC. The V call is TRBV18, the J call TRBJ2-7, with D tentatively TRBD1 or TRBD2 (5 bases each). Germline CDR1 reads KGHSH; CDR2 reads LQKENI. This CDR3 region has 15 residues. Trimming stripped 2 bases from V and 4 bases from J, with 15 bases between. The full variable domain, completed using reference TRBV18 and TRBJ2-7, is NAGVMQNPRHLVRRRGQEARLRCSPMKGHSHVYWYRQLPEEGLKFMVYLQKENIIDESGMPKERFSAEFPKEGPSILRIQQVVRGDSAAYFCASSPSAGSPYEQYFGPGTRLTVT.

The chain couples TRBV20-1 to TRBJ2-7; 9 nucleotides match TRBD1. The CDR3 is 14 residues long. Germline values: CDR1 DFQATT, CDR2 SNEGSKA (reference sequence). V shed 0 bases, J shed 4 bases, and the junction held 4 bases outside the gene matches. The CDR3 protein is CSARDATGGYEQYF. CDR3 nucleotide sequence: TGCAGTGCTAGAGATGCGACAGGGGGGTACGAGCAGTACTTC.

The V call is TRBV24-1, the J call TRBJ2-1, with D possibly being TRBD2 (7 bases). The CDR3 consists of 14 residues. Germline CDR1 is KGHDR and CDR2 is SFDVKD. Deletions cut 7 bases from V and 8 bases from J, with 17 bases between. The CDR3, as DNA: TGTGCCACCAGGACCAGGGGAGGGGTCGATGAGCAGTTCTTC. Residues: CATRTRGGVDEQFF.

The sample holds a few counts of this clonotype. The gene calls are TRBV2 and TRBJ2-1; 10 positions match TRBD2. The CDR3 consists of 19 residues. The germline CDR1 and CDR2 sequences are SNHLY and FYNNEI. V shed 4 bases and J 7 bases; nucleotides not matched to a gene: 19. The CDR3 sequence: CASSGVSSREPSGGNEQFF. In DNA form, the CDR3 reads TGTGCCAGCAGTGGAGTTTCGAGTAGGGAACCTAGCGGGGGTAATGAGCAGTTCTTC.

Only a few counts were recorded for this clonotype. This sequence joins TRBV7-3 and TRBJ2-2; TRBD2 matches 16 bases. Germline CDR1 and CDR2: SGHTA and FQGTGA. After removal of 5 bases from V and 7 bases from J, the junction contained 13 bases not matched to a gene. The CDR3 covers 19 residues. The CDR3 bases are TGTGCCAGCAGCGAAACCGGGACTAGCGGGGGGGCCGGTGGCGGGGAGCTGTTTTTT. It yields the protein CASSETGTSGGAGGGELFF.

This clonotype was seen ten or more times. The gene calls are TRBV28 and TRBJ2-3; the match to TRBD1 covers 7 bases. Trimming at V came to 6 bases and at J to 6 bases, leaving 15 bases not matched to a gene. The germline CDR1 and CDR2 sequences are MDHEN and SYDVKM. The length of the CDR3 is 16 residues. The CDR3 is CASSSGTESRRDTQYF. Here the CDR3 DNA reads TGTGCCAGCAGCTCCGGGACAGAGAGTCGAAGGGATACGCAGTATTTT.

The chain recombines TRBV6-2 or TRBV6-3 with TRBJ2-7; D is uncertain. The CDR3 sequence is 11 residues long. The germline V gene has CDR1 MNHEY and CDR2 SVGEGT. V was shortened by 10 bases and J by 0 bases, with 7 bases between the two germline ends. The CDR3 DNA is TGTGCCATCGAGAGCTCCTACGAGCAGTACTTC. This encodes CAIESSYEQYF.

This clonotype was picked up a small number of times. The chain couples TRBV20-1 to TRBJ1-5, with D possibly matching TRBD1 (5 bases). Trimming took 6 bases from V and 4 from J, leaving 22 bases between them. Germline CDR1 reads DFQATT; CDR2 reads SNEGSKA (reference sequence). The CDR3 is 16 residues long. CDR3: CSATTGTSDLNQPQHF. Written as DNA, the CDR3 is TGCAGTGCAACCACCGGGACCTCGGACCTAAATCAGCCCCAGCATTTT.

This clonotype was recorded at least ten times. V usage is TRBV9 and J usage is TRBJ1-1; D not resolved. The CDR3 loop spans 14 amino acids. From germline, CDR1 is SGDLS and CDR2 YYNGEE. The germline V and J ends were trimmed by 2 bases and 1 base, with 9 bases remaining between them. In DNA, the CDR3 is TGTGCCAGCAGCGTCTCGGGAGGGAACACTGAAGCTTTCTTT. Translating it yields CASSVSGGNTEAFF.

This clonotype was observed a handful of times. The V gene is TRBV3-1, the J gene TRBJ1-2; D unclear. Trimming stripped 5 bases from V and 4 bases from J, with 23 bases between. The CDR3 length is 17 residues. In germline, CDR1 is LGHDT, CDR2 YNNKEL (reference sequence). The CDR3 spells CASSASTAEPLVYGYTF. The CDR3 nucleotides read TGTGCCAGCAGCGCGTCTACAGCCGAACCCTTAGTCTATGGCTACACCTTC.

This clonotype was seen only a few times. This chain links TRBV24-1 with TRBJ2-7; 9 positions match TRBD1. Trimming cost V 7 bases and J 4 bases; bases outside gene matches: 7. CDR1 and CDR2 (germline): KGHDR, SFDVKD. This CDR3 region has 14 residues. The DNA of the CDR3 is TGTGCCACCAGCCCGGACAGGGGTGGGTACGAGCAGTACTTC. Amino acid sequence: CATSPDRGGYEQYF.

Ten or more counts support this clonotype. The CDR3 bases are TGTGCCAGCCGGGAGTCGGGGCTAGCGGGGGGTCGGCGGGAGACCCAGTACTTC. Amino acids: CASRESGLAGGRRETQYF. The chain couples TRBV28 to TRBJ2-5, with 11 bases identical to TRBD2. Looked up from germline, CDR1 is MDHEN and CDR2 is SYDVKM. J was trimmed by 5 bases and V by 8 bases; bases with no gene match: 19. The CDR3 covers 18 residues.

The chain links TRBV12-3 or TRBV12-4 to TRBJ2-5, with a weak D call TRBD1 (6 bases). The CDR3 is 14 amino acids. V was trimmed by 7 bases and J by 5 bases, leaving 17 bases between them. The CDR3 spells CASTLNRAGETQYF. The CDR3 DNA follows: TGTGCCAGCACCCTAAACAGGGCTGGTGAGACCCAGTACTTC.

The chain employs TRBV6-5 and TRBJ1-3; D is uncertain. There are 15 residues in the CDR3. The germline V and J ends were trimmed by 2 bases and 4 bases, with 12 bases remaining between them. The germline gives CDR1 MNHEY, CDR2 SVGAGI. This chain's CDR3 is CASSYTDEIGNTIYF. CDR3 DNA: TGTGCCAGCAGTTACACTGACGAGATCGGAAACACCATATATTTT.

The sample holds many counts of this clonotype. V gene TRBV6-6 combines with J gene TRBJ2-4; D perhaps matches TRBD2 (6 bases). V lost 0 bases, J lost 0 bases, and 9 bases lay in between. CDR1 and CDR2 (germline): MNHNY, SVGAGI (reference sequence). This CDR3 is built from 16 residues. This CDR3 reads CASSYSWEAAKNIQYF. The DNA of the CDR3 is TGTGCCAGCAGTTACTCGTGGGAGGCAGCCAAAAACATTCAGTACTTC.